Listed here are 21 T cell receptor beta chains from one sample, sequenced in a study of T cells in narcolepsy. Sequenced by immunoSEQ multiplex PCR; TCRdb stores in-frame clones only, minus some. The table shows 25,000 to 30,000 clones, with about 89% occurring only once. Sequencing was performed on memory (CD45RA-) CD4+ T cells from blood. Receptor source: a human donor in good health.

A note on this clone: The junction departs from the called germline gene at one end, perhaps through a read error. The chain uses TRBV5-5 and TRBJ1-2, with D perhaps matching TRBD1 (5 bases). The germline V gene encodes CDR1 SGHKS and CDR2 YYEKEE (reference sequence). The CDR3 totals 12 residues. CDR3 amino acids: CASSQDSYGYTF. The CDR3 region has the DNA TGCGCCAGCAGCCAAGACAGCTATGGCTACACCTTC.

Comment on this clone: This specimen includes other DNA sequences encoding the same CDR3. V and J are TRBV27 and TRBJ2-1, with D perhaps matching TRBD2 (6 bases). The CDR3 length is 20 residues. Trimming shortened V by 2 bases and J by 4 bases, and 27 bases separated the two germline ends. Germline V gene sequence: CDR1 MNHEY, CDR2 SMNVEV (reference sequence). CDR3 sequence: CASSLGSVGIGRGSYNEQFF. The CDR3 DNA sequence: TGTGCCAGCAGTTTAGGTTCCGTTGGCATAGGGCGGGGATCTTACAATGAGCAGTTCTTC.

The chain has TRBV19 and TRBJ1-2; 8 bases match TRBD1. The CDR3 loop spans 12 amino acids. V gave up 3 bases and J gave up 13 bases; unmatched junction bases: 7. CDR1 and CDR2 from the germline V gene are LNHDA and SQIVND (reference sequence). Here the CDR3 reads CASSIQGQGSTF. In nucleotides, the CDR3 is TGTGCCAGTAGTATCCAAGGACAGGGTTCCACCTTC.

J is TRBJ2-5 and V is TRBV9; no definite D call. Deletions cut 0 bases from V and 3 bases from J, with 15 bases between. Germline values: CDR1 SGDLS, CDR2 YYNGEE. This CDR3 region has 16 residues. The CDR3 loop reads CASSVDGPGVKETQYF. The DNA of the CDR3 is TGTGCCAGCAGCGTAGACGGCCCGGGTGTCAAAGAGACCCAGTACTTC.

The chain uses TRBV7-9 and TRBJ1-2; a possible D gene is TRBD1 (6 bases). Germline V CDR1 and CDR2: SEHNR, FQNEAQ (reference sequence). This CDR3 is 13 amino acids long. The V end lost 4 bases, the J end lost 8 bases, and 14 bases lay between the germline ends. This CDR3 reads CASSSARGGGYTF. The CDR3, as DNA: TGTGCCAGCAGCTCCGCCCGTGGGGGCGGCTACACCTTC.

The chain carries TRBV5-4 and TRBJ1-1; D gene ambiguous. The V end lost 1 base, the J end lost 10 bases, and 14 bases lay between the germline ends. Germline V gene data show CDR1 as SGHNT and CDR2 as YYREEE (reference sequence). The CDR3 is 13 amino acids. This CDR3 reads CASSLPTGAGAFF. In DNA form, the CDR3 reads TGTGCCAGCAGCTTGCCCACTGGCGCGGGAGCTTTCTTT.

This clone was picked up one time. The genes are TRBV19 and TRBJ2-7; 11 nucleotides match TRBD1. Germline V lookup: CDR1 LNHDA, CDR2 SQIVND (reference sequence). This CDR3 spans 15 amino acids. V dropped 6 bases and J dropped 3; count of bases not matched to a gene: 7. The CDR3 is CASSTGQGAIYEQYF. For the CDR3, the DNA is TGTGCCAGTAGCACCGGACAGGGGGCTATCTACGAGCAGTACTTC.

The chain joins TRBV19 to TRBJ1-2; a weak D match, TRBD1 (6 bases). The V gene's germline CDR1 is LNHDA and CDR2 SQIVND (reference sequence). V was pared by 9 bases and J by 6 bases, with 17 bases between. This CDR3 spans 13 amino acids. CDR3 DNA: TGTGCCAGCCATAAACAGGGTTTCGATGGCTACACCTTC. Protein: CASHKQGFDGYTF.

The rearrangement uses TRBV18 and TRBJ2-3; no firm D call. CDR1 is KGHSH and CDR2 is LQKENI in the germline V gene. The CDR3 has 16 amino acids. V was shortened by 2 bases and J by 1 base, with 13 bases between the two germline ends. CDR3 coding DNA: TGTGCCAGCTCACCAATCTTACCTATACGCACAGATACGCAGTATTTT. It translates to CASSPILPIRTDTQYF.

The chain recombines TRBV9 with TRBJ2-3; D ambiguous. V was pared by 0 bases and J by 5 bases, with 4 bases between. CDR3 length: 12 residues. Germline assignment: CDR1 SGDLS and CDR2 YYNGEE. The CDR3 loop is CASSVVGDTQYF. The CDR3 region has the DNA TGTGCCAGCAGCGTAGTTGGAGATACGCAGTATTTT.

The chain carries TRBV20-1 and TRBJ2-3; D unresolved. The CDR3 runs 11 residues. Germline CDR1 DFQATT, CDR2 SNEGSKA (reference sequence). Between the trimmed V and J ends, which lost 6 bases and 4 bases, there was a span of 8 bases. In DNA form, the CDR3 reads TGCAGTGCGGCCTCCCCAGATACGCAGTATTTT. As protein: CSAASPDTQYF.

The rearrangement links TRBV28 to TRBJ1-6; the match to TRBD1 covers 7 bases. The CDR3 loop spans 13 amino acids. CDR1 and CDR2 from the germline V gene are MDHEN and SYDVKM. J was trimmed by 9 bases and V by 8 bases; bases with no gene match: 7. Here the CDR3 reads CASVGTVISPLHF. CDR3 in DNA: TGTGCCAGCGTCGGGACAGTTATTTCACCCCTCCACTTT.

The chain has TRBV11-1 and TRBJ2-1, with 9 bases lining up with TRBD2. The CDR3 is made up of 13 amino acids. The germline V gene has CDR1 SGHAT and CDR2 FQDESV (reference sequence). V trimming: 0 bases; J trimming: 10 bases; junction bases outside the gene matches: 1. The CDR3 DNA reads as TGTGCCAGCAGCTTAGCGCGGGAGGGGGAGCAGTTCTTC. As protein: CASSLAREGEQFF.

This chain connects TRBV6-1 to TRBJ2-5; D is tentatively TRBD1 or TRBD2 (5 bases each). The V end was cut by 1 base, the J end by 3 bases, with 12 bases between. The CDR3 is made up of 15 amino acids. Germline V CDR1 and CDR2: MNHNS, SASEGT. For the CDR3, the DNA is TGTGCCAGCAGTGAAGTGGGACGGATAGAAGAGACCCAGTACTTC. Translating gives CASSEVGRIEETQYF.

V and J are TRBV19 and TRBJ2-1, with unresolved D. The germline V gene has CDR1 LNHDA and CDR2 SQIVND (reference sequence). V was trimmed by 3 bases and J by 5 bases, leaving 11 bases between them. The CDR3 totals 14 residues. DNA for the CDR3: TGTGCCAGTAGTATCAGCTATATTGACAATGAGCAGTTCTTC. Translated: CASSISYIDNEQFF.

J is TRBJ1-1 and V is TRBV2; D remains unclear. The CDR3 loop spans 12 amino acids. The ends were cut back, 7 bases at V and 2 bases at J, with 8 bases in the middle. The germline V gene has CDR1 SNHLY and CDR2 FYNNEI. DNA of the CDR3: TGTGCCAGCATATGGGCCAACACTGAAGCTTTCTTT. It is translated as CASIWANTEAFF.

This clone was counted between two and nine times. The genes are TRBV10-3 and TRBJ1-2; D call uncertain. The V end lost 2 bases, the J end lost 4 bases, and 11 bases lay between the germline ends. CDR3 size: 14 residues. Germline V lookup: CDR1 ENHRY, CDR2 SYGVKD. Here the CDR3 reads CAISEPRNLYGYTF. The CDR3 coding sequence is TGTGCCATCAGTGAGCCCAGGAACCTCTATGGCTACACCTTC.

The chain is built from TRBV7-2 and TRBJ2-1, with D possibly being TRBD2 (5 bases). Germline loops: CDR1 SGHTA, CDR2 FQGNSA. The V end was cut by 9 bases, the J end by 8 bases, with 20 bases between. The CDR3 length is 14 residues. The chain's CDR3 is CASAEGLNMHEQFF. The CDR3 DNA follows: TGTGCCAGTGCCGAGGGCCTGAATATGCATGAGCAGTTCTTC. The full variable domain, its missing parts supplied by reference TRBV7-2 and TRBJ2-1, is GAGVSQSPSNKVTEKGKDVELRCDPISGHTALYWYRQSLGQGLEFLIYFQGNSAPDKSGLPSDRFSAERTGGSVSTLTIQRTQQEDSAVYLCASAEGLNMHEQFFGPGTRLTVL.

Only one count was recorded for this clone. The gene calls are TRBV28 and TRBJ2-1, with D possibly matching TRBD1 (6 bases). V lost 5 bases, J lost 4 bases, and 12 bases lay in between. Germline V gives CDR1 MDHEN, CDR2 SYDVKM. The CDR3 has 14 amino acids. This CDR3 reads CASSKQGSYNEQFF. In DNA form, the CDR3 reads TGTGCCAGCAGTAAACAGGGTTCGTACAATGAGCAGTTCTTC.

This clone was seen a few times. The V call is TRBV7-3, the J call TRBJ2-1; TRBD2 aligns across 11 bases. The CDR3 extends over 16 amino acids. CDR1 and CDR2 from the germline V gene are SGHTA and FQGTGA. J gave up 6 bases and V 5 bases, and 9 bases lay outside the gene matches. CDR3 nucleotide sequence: TGTGCCAGCAGCCCCGGGTTAGCGGGGGGGCTCAATGAGCAGTTCTTC. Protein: CASSPGLAGGLNEQFF.

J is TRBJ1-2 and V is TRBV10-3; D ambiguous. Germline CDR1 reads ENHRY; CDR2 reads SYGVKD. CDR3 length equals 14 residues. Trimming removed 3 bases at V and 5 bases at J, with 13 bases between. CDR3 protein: CAISDKGFGYGYTF. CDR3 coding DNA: TGTGCCATCAGTGACAAGGGATTTGGGTATGGCTACACCTTC.